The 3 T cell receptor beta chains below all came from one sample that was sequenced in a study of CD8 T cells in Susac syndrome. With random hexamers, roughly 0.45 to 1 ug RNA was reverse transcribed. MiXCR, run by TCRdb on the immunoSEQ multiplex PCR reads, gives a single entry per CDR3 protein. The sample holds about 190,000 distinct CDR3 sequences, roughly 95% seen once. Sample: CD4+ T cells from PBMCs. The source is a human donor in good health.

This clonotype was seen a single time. This CDR3 reads CASTRTVQSDYGYTF. The CDR3 nucleotides read TGCGCCAGTACCCGGACAGTTCAATCCGACTATGGCTACACCTTC. The rearrangement uses TRBV5-1 and TRBJ1-2; D is perhaps TRBD1 (6 bases). This CDR3 contains 15 residues. The germline V and J ends were trimmed by 8 bases and 3 bases, with 20 bases remaining between them. CDR1 is SGHRS and CDR2 is YFSETQ in the germline V gene.

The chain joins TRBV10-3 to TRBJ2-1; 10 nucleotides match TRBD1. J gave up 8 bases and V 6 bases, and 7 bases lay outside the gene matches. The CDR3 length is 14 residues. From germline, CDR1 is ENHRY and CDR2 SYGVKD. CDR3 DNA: TGTGCCATCAGATCCGGGACAGGGGCTGATGAGCAGTTCTTC. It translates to CAIRSGTGADEQFF.

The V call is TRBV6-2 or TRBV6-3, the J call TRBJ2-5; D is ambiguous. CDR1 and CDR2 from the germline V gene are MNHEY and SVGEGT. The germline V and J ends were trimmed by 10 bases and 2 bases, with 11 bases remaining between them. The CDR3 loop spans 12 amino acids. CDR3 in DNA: TGTGCCATCTCACGCTGGCAAGAGACCCAGTACTTC. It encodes CAISRWQETQYF.